This TCR beta chain was recovered during a study of shared clonotypes between healthy human individuals. J was trimmed by 2 bases and V by 0 bases; bases with no gene match: 0. This CDR3 is built from 16 residues. The germline CDR1 and CDR2 sequences are SGHRS and YFSETQ. This clone was observed a single time. Using immunoSEQ multiplex PCR, the repertoire was profiled, and TCRdb retains in-frame clones only, with some absent. The table records about half a million clones, more than 75% of them present only once. The chain employs TRBV5-1 and TRBJ2-6; 9 bases match TRBD1. The sample was PBMCs. This receptor was taken from a woman aged 35 to 49 in good health. Some clones in this sample may be carry-over from other donors' samples. Here the CDR3 reads CASSLDRGPGANVLTF. As DNA, the CDR3 is TGCGCCAGCAGCTTGGACAGGGGGCCTGGGGCCAACGTCCTGACTTTC. Combining the CDR3 with reference TRBV5-1 and TRBJ2-6 gives the whole variable domain KAGVTQTPRYLIKTRGQQVTLSCSPISGHRSVSWYQQTPGQGLQFLFEYFSETQRNKGNFPGRFSGRQFSNSRSEMNVSTLELGDSALYLCASSLDRGPGANVLTFGAGSRLTVL.